This TCR beta chain was sequenced for a study of cytomegalovirus exposure and HLA in healthy donors. Study results and limitations: In a later analysis, TCR beta V- and J-gene trimming showed a link to a missense DCLRE1C variant.

After removal of 5 bases from V and 4 bases from J, the junction contained 5 bases not matched to a gene. The CDR3 is made up of 14 amino acids. CDR1 and CDR2 from the germline V gene are SSHAT and FNYEAQ (reference sequence). Comments on this clone: Its antigen is still unknown.

PCR employed 60 Vbeta and 13 Jbeta primers. TCRdb's copy holds only in-frame clones and misses some; the assay was immunoSEQ multiplex PCR. The sample lists about 110,000 clones, around 79% occurring once. The sequencing sample was made of PBMCs. The receptor was derived from a man aged 55 to 70 in good health and CMV-seronegative. This chain uses TRBV7-7 with TRBJ2-5; TRBD1 agrees at 9 bases. The DNA for the CDR3 is TGTGCCAGCAGCCGAACGGGACAGGGAGAGACCCAGTACTTC. Its protein product is CASSRTGQGETQYF.